Below, 25 T cell receptor beta chains from the same sample are listed, as sequenced in a study of identifying expanded T cells in peripheral blood. This table comes from immunoSEQ multiplex PCR, and its TCRdb copy is limited to in-frame clones, with some not included. The data contain tens of thousands of clones, 70% to 90% of them seen just once; the ten biggest clones take up less than 6%. Specimen: blood. These receptors all stem from a person aged 18 to 75 in good health.

DNA for the CDR3: TGTGCCAGCAGTTCGAACAGGGGAAGGAATGGCTACACCTTC. This translates into CASSSNRGRNGYTF. The genes are TRBV6-6 and TRBJ1-2, with TRBD1 identical over 7 bases. Germline V CDR1 and CDR2: MNHNY, SVGAGI (reference sequence). Losses at the gene ends were 4 bases for V and 6 bases for J; bases not matched to a gene: 8. The CDR3 extends over 14 amino acids.

The chain couples TRBV6-6 to TRBJ2-5; no clear D gene. This CDR3 has 14 residues. Germline values: CDR1 MNHNY, CDR2 SVGAGI (reference sequence). The ends were cut back, 7 bases at V and 1 base at J, with 13 bases in the middle. In DNA form, the CDR3 reads TGTGCCAGCAAGGTGGCCCCCACCCAAGAGACCCAGTACTTC. Its protein is CASKVAPTQETQYF.

The chain joins TRBV4-1 to TRBJ2-1; the D is unclear. The V gene's germline CDR1 is MGHRA and CDR2 YSYEKL. The CDR3 contains 16 residues. V was cut by 1 base and J by 5 bases, with 15 bases left in between. CDR3 sequence reads: CASSQVGSLRNNEQFF. CDR3 DNA: TGCGCCAGCAGCCAAGTGGGTAGCTTGCGGAACAATGAGCAGTTCTTC.

This clone is termed medium-sized (0.01 to 0.1%). The chain links TRBV4-3 to TRBJ2-7; D remains ambiguous. Germline lookup yields CDR1 LGHNA and CDR2 YSLEER. Trimming pared 0 bases from V and 3 bases from J, leaving 12 bases between. This CDR3 has 15 amino acids. In DNA form, the CDR3 reads TGCGCCAGCAGCCAAGATAGTGGGCCCTACTACGAGCAGTACTTC. Translated, it gives CASSQDSGPYYEQYF.

The chain recombines TRBV9 with TRBJ1-6; maybe TRBD1 (5 bases). Germline V gene lookup returns CDR1 SGDLS and CDR2 YYNGEE. CDR3 length equals 16 residues. The V end was cut by 3 bases, the J end by 9 bases, with 19 bases between. CDR3 sequence reads: CASSDPWGGLSSPLHF. In DNA form, the CDR3 reads TGTGCCAGCAGCGACCCATGGGGGGGACTTTCTTCACCCCTCCACTTT.

The chain recombines TRBV6-6 with TRBJ1-1; D perhaps matches TRBD1 (5 bases). Trimming left V 6 bases short and J 1 base short, with 15 bases between. The CDR3 is 15 residues long. CDR1 is MNHNY and CDR2 is SVGAGI in the germline V gene (reference sequence). In DNA form, the CDR3 reads TGTGCCAGCAGACAACGGGGCGTCGGGAACACTGAAGCTTTCTTT. Translating gives CASRQRGVGNTEAFF.

This clone appeared a single time. The CDR3 DNA follows: TGCGCCAGCAGCTTGGGGGGCCGGAGCACTGAAGCTTTCTTT. Its translation is CASSLGGRSTEAFF. The chain joins TRBV5-1 to TRBJ1-1; D is perhaps TRBD1 (5 bases). CDR3 length: 14 residues. V was cut by 0 bases and J by 4 bases, with 10 bases left in between. CDR1 is SGHRS and CDR2 is YFSETQ in the germline V gene.

This rearrangement joins TRBV15 to TRBJ1-2; 7 bases align to TRBD1. CDR1 and CDR2 (germline): LNHNV, YYDKDF (reference sequence). The V and J ends lost 3 bases and 6 bases, in that order; junction bases with no gene match: 4. The CDR3 length is 13 residues. The CDR3 coding sequence is TGTGCCACCAGCAGGAGACAGGGTAATGGCTACACCTTC. Protein sequence: CATSRRQGNGYTF.

V usage is TRBV11-2 and J usage is TRBJ1-1; TRBD1 matches at 7 bases. The germline V gene encodes CDR1 SGHAT and CDR2 FQNNGV. The CDR3 is 13 residues long. Trimming took 4 bases from V and 5 from J; bases not matched to a gene: 4. CDR3 loop: CASSSTGVTEAFF. Here the CDR3 DNA reads TGTGCCAGCAGCTCAACAGGGGTTACTGAAGCTTTCTTT.

This clone was detected ten times or more. V gene TRBV2 combines with J gene TRBJ1-1, with 7 bases lining up with TRBD1. CDR1 and CDR2 from the germline V gene are SNHLY and FYNNEI. V was pared by 3 bases and J by 4 bases, with 5 bases of the junction left unmatched. The CDR3 has 14 amino acids. The CDR3 protein is CASSDLRDSTEAFF. DNA for the CDR3: TGTGCCAGCAGTGATCTTAGGGACAGCACTGAAGCTTTCTTT. The variable domain in full, completed from reference TRBV2 and TRBJ1-1, reads EPEVTQTPSHQVTQMGQEVILRCVPISNHLYFYWYRQILGQKVEFLVSFYNNEISEKSEIFDDQFSVERPDGSNFTLKIRSTKLEDSAMYFCASSDLRDSTEAFFGQGTRLTVV.

About this clone itself: Other DNA sequences in the same sample also yield this CDR3. The chain uses TRBV29-1 and TRBJ1-1, with a tentative D call TRBD1 (5 bases). Germline values: CDR1 SQVTM, CDR2 ANQGSEA. Trimming removed 3 bases at V and 2 bases at J, with 10 bases between. CDR3 size: 13 residues. The CDR3 is CSVDKGRNTEAFF. CDR3 in DNA: TGCAGCGTTGACAAGGGGCGCAACACTGAAGCTTTCTTT.

The sample holds one count of this clone. J is TRBJ1-2 and V is TRBV6-6, with D possibly TRBD1 on 5 matching bases. Germline V lookup: CDR1 MNHNY, CDR2 SVGAGI (reference sequence). The CDR3 is 14 residues long. Trimming removed 7 bases at V and 1 base at J, with 13 bases between. The CDR3 DNA reads as TGTGCCAGCACCCAGGAGGGGTTTAACTATGGCTACACCTTC. It translates to CASTQEGFNYGYTF.

The genes are TRBV5-1 and TRBJ1-1; a possible D gene is TRBD1 (5 bases). The V and J ends lost 2 bases and 1 base respectively, with 12 bases between them. Germline CDR1 and CDR2: SGHRS and YFSETQ. The CDR3 extends over 15 amino acids. CDR3 protein: CASSFSGRGNTEAFF. Here the CDR3 DNA reads TGCGCCAGCAGCTTCTCAGGGAGAGGGAACACTGAAGCTTTCTTT.

This clone occurred once. V is TRBV7-3 and J is TRBJ1-6, with 8 bases fitting TRBD1. The V gene's germline CDR1 is SGHTA and CDR2 FQGTGA. J gave up 7 bases and V 6 bases, and 5 bases lay outside the gene matches. The CDR3 covers 14 residues. The CDR3 reads CASSSGQENSPLHF. The CDR3 nucleotides are TGTGCCAGCAGTTCGGGACAGGAGAATTCACCCCTCCACTTT.

J is TRBJ1-2 and V is TRBV30; tentatively, D is TRBD1 (5 bases). The CDR3 sequence is 13 residues long. Trimming cost V 0 bases and J 3 bases, with 8 bases left between them. Germline V lookup: CDR1 GTSNPN, CDR2 SVGIG (reference sequence). CDR3 nucleotide sequence: TGTGCCTGGAGTGTACAGGAGCACTATGGCTACACCTTC. It encodes CAWSVQEHYGYTF.

V usage is TRBV7-2 and J usage is TRBJ2-7; D ambiguous. Trimming stripped 0 bases from V and 6 bases from J, with 9 bases between. CDR1 and CDR2 from the germline V gene are SGHTA and FQGNSA. This CDR3 has 13 amino acids. The CDR3 nucleotides are TGTGCCAGCAGCTTAGCGACCCCCGGCGAGCAGTACTTC. Translated, it gives CASSLATPGEQYF.

The chain recombines TRBV7-9 with TRBJ2-1; no reliable D call. Per the germline V gene, CDR1 is SEHNR and CDR2 is FQNEAQ (reference sequence). V was shortened by 7 bases and J by 9 bases, with 19 bases between the two germline ends. The CDR3 consists of 14 residues. CDR3 DNA sequence: TGTGCCAGCAAACCACTGGGTGCGTGGAGTGAGCAGTTCTTC. Protein sequence: CASKPLGAWSEQFF.

The chain carries TRBV27 and TRBJ2-7; the D gene is possibly TRBD2 (6 bases). Germline V lookup: CDR1 MNHEY, CDR2 SMNVEV (reference sequence). With 6 bases removed from V and 6 bases from J, the gap between germline ends came to 21 bases. The CDR3 spans 15 residues. For the CDR3, the DNA is TGTGCCAGCAGCCCCGGAGTCGCGGGGTACCGCGAGCAGTACTTC. The encoded protein is CASSPGVAGYREQYF.

The chain is built from TRBV7-9 and TRBJ1-5; D might be TRBD1 (5 bases). Germline V gives CDR1 SEHNR, CDR2 FQNEAQ (reference sequence). Trimming stripped 4 bases from V and 4 bases from J, with 14 bases between. This CDR3 comprises 15 residues. CDR3 coding DNA: TGTGCCAGCAGCTCACCATCGGGGGGAAATCAGCCCCAGCATTTT. This gives the protein CASSSPSGGNQPQHF.

The V gene is TRBV19, the J gene TRBJ1-5, with 8 bases lining up with TRBD1. From germline, CDR1 is LNHDA and CDR2 SQIVND (reference sequence). V was clipped by 5 bases and J by 4 bases; unmatched bases: 10. The CDR3 contains 16 residues. CDR3 in DNA: TGTGCCAGTAGTCCGACAGGGGCGGGTCTAAATCAGCCCCAGCATTTT. Translation gives CASSPTGAGLNQPQHF. Drawing the rest from reference TRBV19 and TRBJ1-5, the complete variable domain is DGGITQSPKYLFRKEGQNVTLSCEQNLNHDAMYWYRQDPGQGLRLIYYSQIVNDFQKGDIAEGYSVSREKKESFPLTVTSAQKNPTAFYLCASSPTGAGLNQPQHFGDGTRLSIL.

The V call is TRBV19, the J call TRBJ2-5; TRBD1 matches at 7 bases. Germline trimming cut 8 bases from V and 0 bases from J; bases unmatched to any gene: 9. Germline V CDR1 and CDR2: LNHDA, SQIVND (reference sequence). There are 15 residues in the CDR3. CDR3 DNA sequence: TGTGCCAGTTCGAATATTGGACAGGACCAAGAGACCCAGTACTTC. Its protein is CASSNIGQDQETQYF.

The chain recombines TRBV11-3 with TRBJ1-2, with D tentatively TRBD1 (6 bases). V was shortened by 4 bases and J by 9 bases, with 12 bases between the two germline ends. This CDR3 comprises 12 residues. CDR1 and CDR2 (germline): SGHNT, YENEEA. CDR3 amino acids: CASSSRQDRYTF. The CDR3 region has the DNA TGTGCCAGCAGCTCCAGACAGGACCGCTACACCTTC.

The rearrangement links TRBV5-1 to TRBJ1-1, with D possibly being TRBD1 (6 bases). CDR1 and CDR2 from the germline V gene are SGHRS and YFSETQ. Trimming stripped 4 bases from V and 5 bases from J, with 12 bases between. This CDR3 has 13 amino acids. CDR3 nucleotides: TGCGCCAGCAGCGACTGGGGGCGAACTGAAGCTTTCTTT. Amino acid sequence: CASSDWGRTEAFF.

V is TRBV10-3 and J is TRBJ2-7; tentatively, D is TRBD2 (5 bases). Per germline, CDR1 ENHRY and CDR2 SYGVKD. The V gene lost 3 bases and the J gene lost 4 bases, with 7 bases spanning the gap. The CDR3 contains 12 residues. The CDR3 bases are TGTGCCATCAGTGATGGACTTTACGAGCAGTACTTC. It encodes CAISDGLYEQYF.

The chain carries TRBV7-9 and TRBJ1-4, with D uncertain. The CDR3 is 14 amino acids. Germline V gene lookup returns CDR1 SEHNR and CDR2 FQNEAQ (reference sequence). Trimming pared 0 bases from V and 2 bases from J, leaving 4 bases between. CDR3 in DNA: TGTGCCAGCAGCTTAGCGGGGACTAATGAAAAACTGTTTTTT. Protein: CASSLAGTNEKLFF. Filled out from reference TRBV7-9 and TRBJ1-4, the complete variable domain reads DTGVSQNPRHKITKRGQNVTFRCDPISEHNRLYWYRQTLGQGPEFLTYFQNEAQLEKSRLLSDRFSAERPKGSFSTLEIQRTEQGDSAMYLCASSLAGTNEKLFFGSGTQLSVL.